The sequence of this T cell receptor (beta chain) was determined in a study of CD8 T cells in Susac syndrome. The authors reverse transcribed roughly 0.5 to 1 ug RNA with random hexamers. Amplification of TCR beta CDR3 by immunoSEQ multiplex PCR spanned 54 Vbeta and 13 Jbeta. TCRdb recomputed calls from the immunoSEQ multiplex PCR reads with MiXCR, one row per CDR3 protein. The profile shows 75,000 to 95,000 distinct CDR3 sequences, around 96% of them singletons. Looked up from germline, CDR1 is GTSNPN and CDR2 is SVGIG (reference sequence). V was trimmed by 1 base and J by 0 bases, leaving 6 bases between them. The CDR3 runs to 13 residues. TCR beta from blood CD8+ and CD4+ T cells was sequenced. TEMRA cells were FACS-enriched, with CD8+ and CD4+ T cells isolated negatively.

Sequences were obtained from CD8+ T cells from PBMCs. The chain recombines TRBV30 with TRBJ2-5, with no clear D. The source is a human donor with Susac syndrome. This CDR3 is CAWSGADQETQYF. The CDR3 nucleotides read TGTGCCTGGAGTGGGGCTGACCAAGAGACCCAGTACTTC.